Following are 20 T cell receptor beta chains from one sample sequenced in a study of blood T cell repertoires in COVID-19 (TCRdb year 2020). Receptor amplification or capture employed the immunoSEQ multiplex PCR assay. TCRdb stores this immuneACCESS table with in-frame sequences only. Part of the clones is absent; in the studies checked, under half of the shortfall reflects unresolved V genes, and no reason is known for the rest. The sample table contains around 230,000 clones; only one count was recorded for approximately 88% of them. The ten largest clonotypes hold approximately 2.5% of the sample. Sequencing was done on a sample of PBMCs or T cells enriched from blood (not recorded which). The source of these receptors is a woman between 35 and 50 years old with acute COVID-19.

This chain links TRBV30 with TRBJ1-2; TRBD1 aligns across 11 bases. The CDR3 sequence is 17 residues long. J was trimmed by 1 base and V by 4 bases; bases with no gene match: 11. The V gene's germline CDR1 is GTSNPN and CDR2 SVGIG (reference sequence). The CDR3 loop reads CAWNNGGTGGRNYGYTF. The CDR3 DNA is TGTGCCTGGAATAATGGAGGGACAGGGGGTCGTAACTATGGCTACACCTTC. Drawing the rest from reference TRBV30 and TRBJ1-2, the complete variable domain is SQTIHQWPATLVQPVGSPLSLECTVEGTSNPNLYWYRQAAGRGLQLLFYSVGIGQISSEVPQNLSASRPQDRQFILSSKKLLLSDSGFYLCAWNNGGTGGRNYGYTFGSGTRLTVV.

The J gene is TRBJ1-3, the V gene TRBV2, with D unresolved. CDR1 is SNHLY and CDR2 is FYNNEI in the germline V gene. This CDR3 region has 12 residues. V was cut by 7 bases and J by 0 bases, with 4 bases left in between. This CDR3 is CASTLSGNTIYF. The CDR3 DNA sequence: TGTGCCAGCACCCTCTCTGGAAACACCATATATTTT.

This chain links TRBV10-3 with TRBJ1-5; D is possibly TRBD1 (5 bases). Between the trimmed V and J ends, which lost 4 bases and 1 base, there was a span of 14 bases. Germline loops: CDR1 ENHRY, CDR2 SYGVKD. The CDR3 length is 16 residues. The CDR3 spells CAISGGGVGSNQPQHF. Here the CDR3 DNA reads TGTGCCATCAGTGGTGGAGGGGTAGGAAGCAATCAGCCCCAGCATTTT.

CDR3 nucleotide sequence: TGTGCCAGCAGCGCGGGACTAGCGGGAGCATCGGCCGGGGAGCTGTTTTTT. Translation: CASSAGLAGASAGELFF. The rearrangement joins TRBV5-4 to TRBJ2-2, with 14 bases identical to TRBD2. In germline, CDR1 is SGHNT, CDR2 YYREEE (reference sequence). This CDR3 spans 17 amino acids. The V and J ends lost 4 bases and 6 bases, in that order; junction bases with no gene match: 8.

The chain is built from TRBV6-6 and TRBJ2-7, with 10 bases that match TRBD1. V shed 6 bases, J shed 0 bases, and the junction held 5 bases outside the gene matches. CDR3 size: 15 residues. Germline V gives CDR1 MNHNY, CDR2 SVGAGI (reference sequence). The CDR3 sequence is CASSPGQGSSYEQYF. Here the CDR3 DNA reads TGTGCCAGCAGCCCGGGACAGGGGAGCTCCTACGAGCAGTACTTC.

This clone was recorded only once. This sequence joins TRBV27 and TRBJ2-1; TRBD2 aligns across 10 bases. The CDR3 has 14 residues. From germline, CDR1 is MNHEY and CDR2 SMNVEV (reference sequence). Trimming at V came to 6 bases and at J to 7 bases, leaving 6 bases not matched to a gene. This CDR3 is CASSSGGARNEQFF. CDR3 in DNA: TGTGCCAGCAGCAGCGGGGGGGCACGGAATGAGCAGTTCTTC.

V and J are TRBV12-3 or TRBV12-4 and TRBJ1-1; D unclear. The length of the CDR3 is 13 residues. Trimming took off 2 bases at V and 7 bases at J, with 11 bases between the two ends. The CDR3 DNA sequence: TGTGCCAGCAGTTTATTAGGGAGGAATGAAGCTTTCTTT. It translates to CASSLLGRNEAFF.

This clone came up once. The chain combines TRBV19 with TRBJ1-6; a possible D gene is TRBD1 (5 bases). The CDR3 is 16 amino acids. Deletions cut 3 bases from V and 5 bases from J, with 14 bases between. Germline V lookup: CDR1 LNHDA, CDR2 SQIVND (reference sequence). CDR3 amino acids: CASSMSGQSNNSPLHF. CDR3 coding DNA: TGTGCCAGTAGTATGTCAGGGCAGTCAAATAATTCACCCCTCCACTTT.

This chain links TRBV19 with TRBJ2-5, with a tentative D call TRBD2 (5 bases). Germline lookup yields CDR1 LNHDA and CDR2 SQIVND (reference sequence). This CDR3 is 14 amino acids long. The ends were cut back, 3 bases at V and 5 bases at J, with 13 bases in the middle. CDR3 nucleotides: TGTGCCAGTAGTATCCCGGGGAGTTGGGAGACCCAGTACTTC. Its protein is CASSIPGSWETQYF.

The CDR3 nucleotides read TGTGCCAGCAGCCAAGACAGGGGCGGAACGCAGTATTTT. It yields the protein CASSQDRGGTQYF. The chain uses TRBV14 and TRBJ2-3, with D perhaps matching TRBD1 (6 bases). The CDR3 is 13 amino acids. The germline CDR1 and CDR2 sequences are SGHDN and FVKESK. The V gene lost 0 bases and the J gene lost 9 bases, with 10 bases spanning the gap.

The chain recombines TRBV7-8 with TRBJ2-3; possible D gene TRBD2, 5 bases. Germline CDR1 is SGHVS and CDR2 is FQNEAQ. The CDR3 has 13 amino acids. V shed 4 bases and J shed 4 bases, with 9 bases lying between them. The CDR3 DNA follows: TGTGCCAGCAGCTCCAGGCGGGCAGATACGCAGTATTTT. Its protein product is CASSSRRADTQYF.

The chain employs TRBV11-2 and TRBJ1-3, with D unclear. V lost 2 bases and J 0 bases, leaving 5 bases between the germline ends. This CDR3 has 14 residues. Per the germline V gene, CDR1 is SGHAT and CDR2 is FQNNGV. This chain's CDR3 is CASSLPVSGNTIYF. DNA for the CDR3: TGTGCCAGCAGCTTACCTGTCTCTGGAAACACCATATATTTT.

CDR3 in amino acids: CASSLLTGGGEQYF. The CDR3 nucleotides are TGTGCCAGCAGCTTGTTGACAGGGGGAGGTGAGCAGTACTTC. The chain links TRBV7-9 to TRBJ2-7; 9 bases agree with TRBD1. Germline V gene data show CDR1 as SEHNR and CDR2 as FQNEAQ (reference sequence). The CDR3 length is 14 residues. J was trimmed by 7 bases and V by 3 bases; bases with no gene match: 7.

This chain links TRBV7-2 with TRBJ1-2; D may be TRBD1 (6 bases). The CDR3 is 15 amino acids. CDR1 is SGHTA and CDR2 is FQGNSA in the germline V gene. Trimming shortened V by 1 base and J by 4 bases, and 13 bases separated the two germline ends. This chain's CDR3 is CASSLGEGRGYGYTF. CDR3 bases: TGTGCCAGCAGCTTAGGAGAGGGCAGGGGCTATGGCTACACCTTC.

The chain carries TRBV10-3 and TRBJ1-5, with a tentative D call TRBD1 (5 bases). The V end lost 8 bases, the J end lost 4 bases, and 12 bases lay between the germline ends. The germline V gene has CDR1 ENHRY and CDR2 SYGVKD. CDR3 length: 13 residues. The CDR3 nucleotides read TGTGCCATCGGTTCGGCAGGGAATCAGCCCCAGCATTTT. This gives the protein CAIGSAGNQPQHF.

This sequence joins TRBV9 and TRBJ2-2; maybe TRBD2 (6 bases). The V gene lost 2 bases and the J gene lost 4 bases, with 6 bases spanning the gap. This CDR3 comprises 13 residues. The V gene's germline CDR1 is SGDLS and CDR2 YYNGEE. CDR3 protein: CASSVSGTGELFF. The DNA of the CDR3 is TGTGCCAGCAGCGTTAGCGGCACCGGGGAGCTGTTTTTT.

The CDR3 bases are TGCGCCAGCAGCCCGGGACAGGGCTTGTTCGGGGAGCTGTTTTTT. Protein product: CASSPGQGLFGELFF. The chain uses TRBV5-1 and TRBJ2-2, with 9 bases that match TRBD1. Trimming took 4 bases from V and 7 from J; bases not matched to a gene: 8. There are 15 residues in the CDR3. CDR1 is SGHRS and CDR2 is YFSETQ in the germline V gene.

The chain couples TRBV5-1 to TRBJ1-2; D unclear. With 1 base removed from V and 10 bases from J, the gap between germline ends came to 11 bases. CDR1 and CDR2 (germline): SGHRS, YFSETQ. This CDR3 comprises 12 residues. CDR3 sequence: CASSLPTNDYTF. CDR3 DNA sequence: TGCGCCAGCAGCTTGCCGACAAACGACTACACCTTC.

Here the CDR3 DNA reads TGCGCCAGCAGCTTGGCGGGTGTCGGCGAGCAGTACTTC. It yields the protein CASSLAGVGEQYF. The chain joins TRBV5-1 to TRBJ2-7; D uncertain. With 0 bases removed from V and 6 bases from J, the gap between germline ends came to 10 bases. The CDR3 consists of 13 residues. Germline CDR1 SGHRS, CDR2 YFSETQ.

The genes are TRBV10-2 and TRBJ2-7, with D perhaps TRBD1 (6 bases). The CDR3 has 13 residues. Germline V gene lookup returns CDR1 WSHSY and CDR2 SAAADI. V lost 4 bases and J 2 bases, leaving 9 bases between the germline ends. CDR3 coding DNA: TGCGCCAGCAGTGCACAGGGACCCTACGAGCAGTACTTC. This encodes CASSAQGPYEQYF.